This T cell receptor (beta chain) was sequenced in a study of T cell responses to AZD1222 COVID-19 vaccine. Findings and limits, study-wide: Along spike, vaccine-associated CD4 TCRs were found throughout, with dominance at 160-218 and 743-854. Breadth and depth of Spike-specific TCRs rose after two AZD1222 doses.

Trimming took 7 bases from V and 0 from J, leaving 6 bases between them. CDR1 and CDR2 from the germline V gene are LGHNT and FRNRAP. The CDR3 covers 12 residues. As to this clone: The antigen remains unidentified.

Clones were read by immunoSEQ multiplex PCR, and TCRdb kept only the in-frame ones, dropping some. The repertoire holds fewer than 180,000 clones, with around 94% as singletons. The source is an adult in good health. The chain has TRBV12-5 and TRBJ2-5, with no clear D. The sample was peripheral blood, taken on day 0 of AZD1222 vaccination. Here the CDR3 DNA reads TGTGCTAGTGTAAGAGACCAAGAGACCCAGTACTTC. It codes for CASVRDQETQYF. Filled out from reference TRBV12-5 and TRBJ2-5, the complete variable domain reads DARVTQTPRHKVTEMGQEVTMRCQPILGHNTVFWYRQTMMQGLELLAYFRNRAPLDDSGMPKDRFSAEMPDATLATLKIQPSEPRDSAVYFCASVRDQETQYFGPGTRLLVL.